This is a list of T cell receptor beta chains from one sample in a study of blood T cells in healthy people across ages. TCRdb passed the 5' RACE reads through MiXCR, listing each CDR3 protein once. Altogether 550,000 to 800,000 distinct CDR3 sequences are present, 21% being singletons, with the ten largest covering 3.6%. Sequencing was carried out using blood. All receptors derive from an older man in good health. The CDR3 runs from the conserved cysteine through the conserved F or W. A D gene is named only where the DNA matches it firmly. Not all rows give a size; the values are once, few, many and, for expanded clones, a class.

abundance	len	v_gene	d_gene	j_gene	CDR3aa	CDR3nt
few	16	TRBV20-1	TRBD2	TRBJ2-1	CSARDLGGRSYNEQFF	TGCAGTGCTAGAGACCTTGGCGGGAGATCCTACAATGAGCAGTTCTTC
-	15	TRBV9	-	TRBJ1-3	CASSQDRGFGNTIYF	TGTGCCAGCAGCCAGGATAGGGGGTTCGGAAACACCATATATTTT
-	9	TRBV12-3/TRBV12-4	-	TRBJ1-1	CASHTEAFF	TGTGCCAGCCACACTGAAGCTTTCTTT
-	14	TRBV12-3/TRBV12-4	-	TRBJ1-4	CASSLSGAGEKLFF	TGTGCCAGCAGTTTATCGGGGGCGGGGGAAAAACTGTTTTTT
few	15	TRBV9	TRBD1	TRBJ2-5	CASSPRDRAQETQYF	TGTGCCAGCAGCCCGCGGGACAGGGCACAAGAGACCCAGTACTTC
many	14	TRBV20-1	-	TRBJ1-1	CSARSAEMNTEAFF	TGCAGTGCCCGGTCGGCAGAGATGAACACTGAAGCTTTCTTT
many	13	TRBV20-1	-	TRBJ2-5	CSACQRGGKTQYF	TGCAGTGCTTGCCAAAGGGGGGGGAAGACCCAGTACTTC
-	14	TRBV7-9	TRBD1	TRBJ1-4	CASSEDRGDEKLFF	TGTGCCAGCAGCGAGGACAGGGGTGATGAAAAACTGTTTTTT
-	13	TRBV28	-	TRBJ1-2	CASSVQTNYGYTF	TGTGCCAGCAGTGTCCAAACTAACTATGGCTACACCTTC
-	12	TRBV12-3/TRBV12-4	-	TRBJ1-1	CASISDYGEAFF	TGTGCCAGCATTTCCGACTACGGTGAAGCTTTCTTT
many	16	TRBV18	-	TRBJ1-1	CASSPPFTELNTEAFF	TGTGCCAGCTCACCACCCTTCACAGAGTTGAACACTGAAGCTTTCTTT
-	15	TRBV6-1	TRBD2	TRBJ2-7	CASSGGRGGSYEQYF	TGTGCCAGCAGTGGTGGACGGGGGGGATCCTACGAGCAGTACTTC
few	16	TRBV24-1	TRBD2	TRBJ2-5	CATSPGTSGRLETQYF	TGTGCCACCAGTCCCGGGACTAGCGGGAGACTTGAGACCCAGTACTTC
few	15	TRBV13	TRBD2	TRBJ2-5	CASSPVGGQQETQYF	TGTGCCAGCAGCCCGGTGGGAGGGCAACAAGAGACCCAGTACTTC
-	12	TRBV3-1	-	TRBJ2-5	CASSYEEETQYF	TGTGCCAGCAGCTATGAGGAAGAGACCCAGTACTTC